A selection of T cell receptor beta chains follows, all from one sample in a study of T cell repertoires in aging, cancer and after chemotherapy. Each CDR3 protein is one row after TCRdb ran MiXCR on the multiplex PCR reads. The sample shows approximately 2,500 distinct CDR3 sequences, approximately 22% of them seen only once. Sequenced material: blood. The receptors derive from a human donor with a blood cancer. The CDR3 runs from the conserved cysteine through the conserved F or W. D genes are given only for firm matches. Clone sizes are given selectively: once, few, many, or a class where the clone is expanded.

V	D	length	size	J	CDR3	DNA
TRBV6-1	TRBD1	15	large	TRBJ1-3	CASSSGQGSTNTIYF	TGTGCCAGCAGTTCCGGACAGGGCTCCACAAACACCATATATTTT
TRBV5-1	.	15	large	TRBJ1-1	CASSRDPRGNTEAFF	TGCGCCAGCAGTCGGGACCCCCGAGGGAACACTGAAGCTTTCTTT
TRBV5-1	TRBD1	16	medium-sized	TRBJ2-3	CASSVWTGGAGDTQYF	TGCGCCAGCAGCGTATGGACAGGGGGCGCGGGAGATACGCAGTATTTT
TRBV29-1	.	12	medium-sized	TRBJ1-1	CSAHDTGTEAFF	TGCAGCGCCCACGACACAGGGACTGAAGCTTTCTTT
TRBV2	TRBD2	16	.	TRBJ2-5	CASSPGLAGSQETQYF	TGTGCCAGCAGCCCGGGACTAGCGGGTTCCCAAGAGACCCAGTACTTC
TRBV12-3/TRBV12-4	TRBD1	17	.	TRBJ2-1	CASSPWGHGTGHNEQFF	TGTGCCAGCAGTCCCTGGGGTCACGGGACAGGGCACAATGAGCAGTTCTTC
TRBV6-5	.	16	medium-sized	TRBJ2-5	CASSYSGGGSQETQYF	TGTGCCAGCAGTTACTCGGGAGGAGGCAGTCAAGAGACCCAGTACTTC
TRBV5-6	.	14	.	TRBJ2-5	CASSVGDGQETQYF	TGTGCCAGCAGCGTTGGGGACGGCCAAGAGACCCAGTACTTC
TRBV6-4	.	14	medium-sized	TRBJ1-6	CARRLGHNNSPLHF	TGTGCCAGACGCTTGGGACACAATAATTCACCCCTCCACTTT
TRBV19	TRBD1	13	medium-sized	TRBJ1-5	CASTETGYQPQHF	TGTGCCAGTACCGAGACAGGGTATCAGCCCCAGCATTTT
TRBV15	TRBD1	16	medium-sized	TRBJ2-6	CATSLPQGVGANVLTF	TGTGCCACCAGTCTACCTCAGGGGGTTGGGGCCAACGTCCTGACTTTC
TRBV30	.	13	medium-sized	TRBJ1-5	CAWGTYSNQPQHF	TGTGCCTGGGGCACCTATAGCAATCAGCCCCAGCATTTT
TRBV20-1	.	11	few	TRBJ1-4	CSAGRTEKLFF	TGCAGTGCCGGCCGGACCGAAAAACTGTTTTTT
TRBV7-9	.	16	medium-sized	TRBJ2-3	CASSLFVQGGTDTQYF	TGTGCCAGCAGCTTATTCGTACAGGGTGGCACAGATACGCAGTATTTT
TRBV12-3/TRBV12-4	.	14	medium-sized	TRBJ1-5	CASSAGSGNQPQHF	TGTGCCAGCAGTGCAGGGTCAGGGAATCAGCCCCAGCATTTT
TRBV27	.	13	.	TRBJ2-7	CASSLGFLYEQYF	TGTGCCAGCAGTTTGGGGTTTTTGTACGAGCAGTACTTC
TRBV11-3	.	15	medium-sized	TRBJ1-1	CASSSLGLMNTEAFF	TGTGCCAGCAGCAGTCTTGGATTGATGAACACTGAAGCTTTCTTT
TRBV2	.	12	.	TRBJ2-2	CARSEGAGELFF	TGTGCCAGAAGTGAGGGGGCCGGGGAGCTGTTTTTT
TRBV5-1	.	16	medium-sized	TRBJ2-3	CASSLDPAASTDTQYF	TGCGCCAGCAGCTTGGATCCAGCGGCGAGCACAGATACGCAGTATTTT
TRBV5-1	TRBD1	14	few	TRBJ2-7	CASTRGLETYEQYF	TGCGCCAGCACCAGGGGGCTCGAAACCTACGAGCAGTACTTC
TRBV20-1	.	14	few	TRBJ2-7	CSARDTRYSYEQYF	TGCAGTGCTAGAGATACGAGGTACTCCTACGAGCAGTACTTC
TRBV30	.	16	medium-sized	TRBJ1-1	CAWSVWGVGSNTEAFF	TGTGCCTGGAGTGTATGGGGGGTTGGGTCGAACACTGAAGCTTTCTTT
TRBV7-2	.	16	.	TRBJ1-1	CASSSSQGGAHTEAFF	TGTGCCAGCAGCTCGTCTCAGGGAGGGGCCCACACTGAAGCTTTCTTT
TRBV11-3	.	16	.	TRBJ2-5	CASSQGSRGRRETQYF	TGCGCCAGCAGCCAAGGTAGCAGGGGGAGGCGAGAGACCCAGTACTTC
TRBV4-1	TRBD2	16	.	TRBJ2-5	CASSQEEGGPGETQYF	TGCGCCAGCAGCCAAGAAGAGGGAGGGCCAGGGGAGACCCAGTACTTC
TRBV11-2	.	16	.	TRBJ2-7	CASSSDARQNSYEQYF	TGTGCCAGCAGCTCCGACGCCCGACAGAACTCCTACGAGCAGTACTTC
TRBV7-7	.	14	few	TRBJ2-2	CASRSGTNTGELFF	TGTGCCAGCAGATCGGGAACGAACACCGGGGAGCTGTTTTTT
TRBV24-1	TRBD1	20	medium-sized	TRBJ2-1	CATSDPIPNRSGTGHNEQFF	TGTGCCACCAGTGATCCTATTCCCAACCGGTCCGGGACAGGGCACAATGAGCAGTTCTTC
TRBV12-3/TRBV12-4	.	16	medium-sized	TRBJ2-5	CASSFSLGAAQETQYF	TGTGCCAGCAGTTTTTCTCTTGGAGCGGCCCAAGAGACCCAGTACTTC
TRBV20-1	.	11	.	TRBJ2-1	CSARDPGEQFF	TGCAGTGCTAGAGATCCGGGCGAGCAGTTCTTC
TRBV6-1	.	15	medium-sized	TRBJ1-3	CASSQVRASGNTIYF	TGTGCCAGCAGTCAGGTCAGGGCTAGTGGAAACACCATATATTTT
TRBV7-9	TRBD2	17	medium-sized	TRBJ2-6	CASSLHRGGAGANVLTF	TGTGCCAGCAGCCTACACCGGGGGGGCGCTGGGGCCAACGTCCTGACTTTC
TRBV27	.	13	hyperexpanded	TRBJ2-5	CASSLSTVETQYF	TGTGCCAGCAGTTTATCGACAGTGGAGACCCAGTACTTC
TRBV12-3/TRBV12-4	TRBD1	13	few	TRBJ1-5	CASRRTGDQPQHF	TGTGCCAGCAGAAGGACAGGGGATCAGCCCCAGCATTTT
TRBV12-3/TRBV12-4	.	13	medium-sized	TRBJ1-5	CASSLFQGQPQHF	TGTGCCAGCAGTTTATTTCAGGGACAGCCCCAGCATTTT
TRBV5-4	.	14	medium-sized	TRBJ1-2	CASSPAGRDYGYTF	TGTGCCAGCAGCCCGGCGGGGCGCGACTATGGCTACACCTTC
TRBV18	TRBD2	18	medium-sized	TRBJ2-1	CASSRTRAGAILYNEQFF	TGTGCCAGCTCACGCACGAGGGCGGGAGCTATTCTCTACAATGAGCAGTTCTTC
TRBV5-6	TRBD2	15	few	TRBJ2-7	CASSLNSGGADEQYF	TGTGCCAGCAGCTTGAATAGCGGGGGGGCCGACGAGCAGTACTTC
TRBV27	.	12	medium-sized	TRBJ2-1	CASSSSGNEQFF	TGTGCCAGCAGTTCCAGCGGAAATGAGCAGTTCTTC
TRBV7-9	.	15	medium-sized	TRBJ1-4	CASTQTYGTREKLFF	TGTGCCAGCACCCAAACTTATGGGACGAGAGAAAAACTGTTTTTT
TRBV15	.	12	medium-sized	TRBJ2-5	CATSRDLETQYF	TGTGCCACCAGCAGAGATCTAGAGACCCAGTACTTC
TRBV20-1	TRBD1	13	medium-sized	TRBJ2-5	CSAILTGEETQYF	TGCAGTGCTATTCTCACAGGGGAAGAGACCCAGTACTTC
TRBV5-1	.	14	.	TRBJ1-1	CASSLGQMNTEAFF	TGCGCCAGCAGCTTGGGCCAGATGAACACTGAAGCTTTCTTT
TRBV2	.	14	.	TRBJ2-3	CASSEDGGTDTQYF	TGTGCCAGCAGTGAAGACGGCGGCACAGATACGCAGTATTTT
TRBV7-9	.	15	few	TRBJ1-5	CASSFGGHSNQPQHF	TGTGCCAGCAGCTTCGGGGGGCATAGCAATCAGCCCCAGCATTTT
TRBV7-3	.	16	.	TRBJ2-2	CASSKRRLTDTGELFF	TGTGCCAGCAGCAAAAGGAGGTTGACGGACACCGGGGAGCTGTTTTTT
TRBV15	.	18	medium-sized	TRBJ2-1	CATSRDPRGPSSTNEQFF	TGTGCCACCAGCAGAGACCCCCGGGGGCCTTCGTCTACAAATGAGCAGTTCTTC
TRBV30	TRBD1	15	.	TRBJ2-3	CAWSSTGGAGDTQYF	TGTGCCTGGAGTTCGACAGGGGGCGCGGGAGATACGCAGTATTTT
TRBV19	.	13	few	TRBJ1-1	CASSISRATEAFF	TGTGCCAGTAGTATTTCGAGGGCAACTGAAGCTTTCTTT
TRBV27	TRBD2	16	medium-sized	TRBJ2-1	CASSSPIAGGYNEQFF	TGTGCCAGCAGCTCCCCTATAGCGGGAGGTTACAATGAGCAGTTCTTC
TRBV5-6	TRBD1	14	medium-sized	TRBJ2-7	CASSVDSGGYEQYF	TGTGCCAGCAGCGTAGACTCAGGGGGCTACGAGCAGTACTTC